This T cell receptor (beta chain) was recovered during a study of blood T cell repertoires in COVID-19. Across the study: PBMCs, B-cell-depleted T cells, or T cells provided the cDNA or gDNA that made up the material.

V was pared by 1 base and J by 6 bases, with 10 bases between. The CDR3 is 14 amino acids. Germline CDR1 SEHNR, CDR2 FQNEAQ (reference sequence). Generated by immunoSEQ multiplex PCR, the TCRdb table keeps only in-frame clones and is missing some. The sample yields hundreds of thousands of clones, over 80% seen once. The origin of this receptor is a woman aged 18 to 35 with acute or convalescent COVID-19. The sample taken for sequencing was peripheral blood. V is TRBV7-9 and J is TRBJ1-5, with D maybe TRBD1 (5 bases). The CDR3 reads CASSLVGGSQPQHF. The CDR3 bases are TGTGCCAGCAGCTTAGTGGGGGGGAGTCAGCCCCAGCATTTT.